This is a list of T cell receptor beta chains from one sample in a study of cytomegalovirus exposure and HLA in healthy donors. Some clones are missing from TCRdb's copy, which holds only in-frame ones; the method was immunoSEQ multiplex PCR. This table holds roughly 130,000 clones, 80% found once. The sequenced sample consisted of PBMCs. The receptors originated from a man aged 40-49 years in good health and CMV-seronegative. CDR3s include the opening cysteine and the closing phenylalanine or tryptophan. A D gene is named only where the DNA matches it firmly. The size of a clone is reported for some rows only, either as once, few or many, or as a class for expanded clones.

CDR3 length,J gene,V gene,clone size,D gene,CDR3 protein,CDR3 DNA
12,TRBJ1-2,TRBV6-4,NA,NA,CASSTQGHGYTF,TGTGCCAGCAGTACACAGGGCCACGGCTACACCTTC
14,TRBJ1-4,TRBV19,NA,NA,CASKDRRGGEKLFF,TGTGCCAGTAAAGACAGGAGAGGTGGTGAAAAACTGTTTTTT
15,TRBJ1-6,TRBV28,NA,NA,CASSVLGGLDSPLHF,TGTGCCAGCAGTGTACTCGGGGGGCTGGATTCACCCCTCCACTTT
13,TRBJ2-2,TRBV6-1,NA,NA,CASIDMNTGELFF,TGTGCCAGCATTGACATGAACACCGGGGAGCTGTTTTTT
14,TRBJ2-7,TRBV10-2,NA,TRBD2,CASSESGRSNEQYF,TGCGCCAGCAGTGAGAGCGGGAGGTCTAACGAGCAGTACTTC
19,TRBJ1-6,TRBV7-2,few,NA,CASSLGWDGGSSYNSPLHF,TGTGCCAGCAGCTTAGGATGGGACGGGGGTAGCTCCTATAATTCACCCCTCCACTTT
12,TRBJ2-1,TRBV9,NA,TRBD1,CASSLQGNEQFF,TGTGCCAGCAGCCTACAGGGGAATGAGCAGTTCTTC
12,TRBJ2-5,TRBV7-9,NA,NA,CASSAMQETQYF,TGTGCCAGCAGCGCGATGCAAGAGACCCAGTACTTC
16,TRBJ1-6,TRBV2,NA,NA,CASSEGQGLGNSPLHF,TGTGCCAGCAGTGAAGGCCAGGGTCTAGGGAATTCACCCCTCCACTTT
14,TRBJ2-7,TRBV19,NA,TRBD1,CASRRTGETYEQYF,TGTGCCAGTAGAAGGACAGGGGAGACCTACGAGCAGTACTTC
12,TRBJ1-2,TRBV5-1,once,NA,CASSSGDYGYTF,TGCGCCAGCAGCTCGGGGGACTATGGCTACACCTTC
16,TRBJ2-3,TRBV5-1,once,TRBD2,CASSPGLAYRTDTQYF,TGCGCCAGCAGCCCGGGACTAGCTTACCGCACAGATACGCAGTATTTT
14,TRBJ2-7,TRBV19,NA,TRBD1,CASSANILGTVLYF,TGTGCCAGTAGTGCAAACATACTCGGGACAGTTCTTTACTTC
16,TRBJ2-5,TRBV12-5,NA,TRBD2,CASGLGTSGSTETQYF,TGTGCTAGTGGTTTAGGGACTAGCGGGAGTACAGAGACCCAGTACTTC
13,TRBJ2-4,TRBV14,NA,TRBD1,CASSQADRDIQYF,TGTGCCAGCAGCCAAGCTGACAGGGACATTCAGTACTTC
16,TRBJ2-7,TRBV28,NA,TRBD1,CASSSSGQTVPYEQYF,TGTGCCAGCAGTTCCTCGGGACAGACAGTACCCTACGAGCAGTACTTC
16,TRBJ2-7,TRBV5-1,NA,NA,CASSLGRPPHSYEQYF,TGCGCCAGCAGCTTGGGGCGGCCCCCACACTCCTACGAGCAGTACTTC
13,TRBJ1-2,TRBV27,few,NA,CASASGTRYGYTF,TGTGCCAGCGCTTCCGGGACACGCTATGGCTACACCTTC
14,TRBJ1-1,TRBV6-1,NA,NA,CASSDPGGPTEAFF,TGTGCCAGCAGTGACCCCGGGGGGCCCACTGAAGCTTTCTTT
14,TRBJ1-1,TRBV6-1,NA,NA,CASSASTGGTEAFF,TGTGCCAGCAGCGCTTCCACGGGGGGCACTGAAGCTTTCTTT
16,TRBJ2-5,TRBV7-2,NA,NA,CASSLVPPWRAETQYF,TGTGCCAGCAGCTTAGTTCCCCCGTGGAGGGCAGAGACCCAGTACTTC
16,TRBJ1-2,TRBV27,NA,NA,CASSLSPAGANYGYTF,TGTGCCAGCAGTCTATCCCCAGCAGGGGCTAACTATGGCTACACCTTC
15,TRBJ1-4,TRBV5-1,NA,NA,CASCIRGTQNEKLFF,TGCGCCAGCTGTATTCGTGGTACCCAGAATGAAAAACTGTTTTTT
16,TRBJ2-1,TRBV15,NA,TRBD2,CATSRGTSGFYNEQFF,TGTGCCACCAGCAGAGGGACTAGCGGGTTTTACAATGAGCAGTTCTTC
14,TRBJ2-1,TRBV28,NA,TRBD2,CASRPNSGSDEQFF,TGTGCCAGCAGACCAAATAGCGGGAGTGATGAGCAGTTCTTC
14,TRBJ2-7,TRBV7-6,NA,TRBD1,CASSRTGTTYEQYF,TGTGCCAGCAGCAGGACAGGTACAACCTACGAGCAGTACTTC
15,TRBJ1-5,TRBV30,once,NA,CAWSVGGNSNQPQHF,TGTGCCTGGAGTGTCGGCGGTAATAGCAATCAGCCCCAGCATTTT
15,TRBJ1-4,TRBV7-9,NA,TRBD1,CASTEEGQPNEKLFF,TGTGCCAGCACCGAAGAGGGACAGCCGAATGAAAAACTGTTTTTT
15,TRBJ1-5,TRBV4-2,NA,NA,CASSQEGSVNQPQHF,TGTGCCAGCAGCCAAGAGGGCTCTGTGAATCAGCCCCAGCATTTT
16,TRBJ2-3,TRBV9,NA,TRBD2,CASSDQFSGGRGTQYF,TGTGCCAGCAGCGACCAGTTTAGCGGGGGGAGGGGTACGCAGTATTTT
13,TRBJ1-3,TRBV18,few,NA,CASSPTGANTIYF,TGTGCCAGCTCACCGACAGGAGCAAACACCATATATTTT
12,TRBJ2-7,TRBV30,NA,TRBD1,CAWSQGAGEQYF,TGTGCCTGGAGTCAGGGGGCAGGCGAGCAGTACTTC
15,TRBJ2-7,TRBV7-2,NA,NA,CASSLGQGVSYEQYF,TGTGCCAGCAGCTTAGGGCAGGGTGTCTCTTACGAGCAGTACTTC
13,TRBJ2-5,TRBV18,NA,NA,CASSPDSQETQYF,TGTGCCAGCTCACCTGACAGTCAAGAGACCCAGTACTTC
16,TRBJ1-5,TRBV27,NA,TRBD1,CASRTYGQGANQPQHF,TGTGCCAGCAGAACGTACGGACAGGGGGCAAATCAGCCCCAGCATTTT
12,TRBJ2-3,TRBV6-1,NA,NA,CASSYRVDTQYF,TGTGCCAGCAGCTACCGGGTAGATACGCAGTATTTT
14,TRBJ2-7,TRBV5-1,once,NA,CASRLRVSSYEQYF,TGCGCCAGCAGGCTCAGGGTCAGCTCCTACGAGCAGTACTTC
18,TRBJ2-6,TRBV2,NA,TRBD2,CASSVILAGVTGANVLTF,TGTGCCAGCAGTGTGATACTAGCGGGAGTGACTGGGGCCAACGTCCTGACTTTC
12,TRBJ1-2,TRBV29-1,NA,NA,CSAGPGVYGYTF,TGCAGCGCAGGACCAGGGGTCTATGGCTACACCTTC
15,TRBJ1-5,TRBV4-2,NA,TRBD1,CASSQVGDSNQPQHF,TGTGCCAGCAGCCAAGTGGGGGACAGTAATCAGCCCCAGCATTTT
14,TRBJ2-7,TRBV2,once,TRBD1,CASTEDRFSYEQYF,TGTGCCAGCACTGAGGACAGGTTCTCCTACGAGCAGTACTTC
15,TRBJ1-5,TRBV5-8,NA,TRBD1,CASSLGEGARQPQHF,TGTGCCAGCAGCTTGGGAGAGGGGGCCCGTCAGCCCCAGCATTTT
14,TRBJ2-7,TRBV7-9,NA,NA,CASIRGGGSYEQYF,TGTGCCAGCATCAGGGGAGGGGGATCCTACGAGCAGTACTTC
11,TRBJ2-7,TRBV10-3,NA,TRBD1,CASSQGDEQYF,TGTGCCAGCTCTCAGGGGGACGAGCAGTACTTC
14,TRBJ2-7,TRBV29-1,NA,TRBD2,CSANGLAGAYEQYF,TGCAGCGCCAATGGGTTAGCGGGAGCCTACGAGCAGTACTTC
13,TRBJ2-5,TRBV30,few,NA,CAWGTGYQETQYF,TGTGCCTGGGGTACAGGGTACCAAGAGACCCAGTACTTC
16,TRBJ2-2,TRBV5-1,NA,TRBD1,CASSPRTGSGGGELFF,TGCGCCAGCAGCCCGAGGACAGGGTCCGGAGGCGGGGAGCTGTTTTTT
15,TRBJ1-2,TRBV5-8,NA,NA,CASSLGQNPYYGYTF,TGTGCCAGCAGCTTGGGACAGAACCCCTACTATGGCTACACCTTC
14,TRBJ2-5,TRBV30,NA,TRBD2,CAWRRGGQWETQYF,TGTGCCTGGAGGCGGGGGGGCCAGTGGGAGACCCAGTACTTC
13,TRBJ2-5,TRBV7-2,NA,NA,CASSPQDYLTQYF,TGTGCCAGCAGCCCGCAGGACTACCTCACCCAGTACTTC
18,TRBJ2-1,TRBV27,NA,TRBD1,CASSPDWTGEESYNEQFF,TGTGCCAGCAGTCCCGACTGGACAGGGGAGGAGTCCTACAATGAGCAGTTCTTC
15,TRBJ1-1,TRBV7-3,NA,TRBD1,CASSPADRRDTEAFF,TGTGCCAGCAGCCCAGCGGACAGGCGGGACACTGAAGCTTTCTTT
16,TRBJ1-1,TRBV6-5,few,NA,CASSYSSSGGGTEAFF,TGTGCCAGCAGTTACTCGAGTTCAGGCGGAGGCACTGAAGCTTTCTTT
21,TRBJ2-7,TRBV13,NA,TRBD2,CASSSAEIVAGSSGKSYEQYF,TGTGCCAGCAGCTCCGCGGAGATAGTAGCGGGGAGCTCCGGGAAATCATACGAGCAGTACTTC
15,TRBJ2-6,TRBV5-1,few,NA,CASSFSLSGANVLTF,TGCGCCAGCAGCTTTAGTCTCTCTGGGGCCAACGTCCTGACTTTC
12,TRBJ2-3,TRBV5-1,NA,TRBD2,CASSSGGDTQYF,TGCGCCAGCAGCTCGGGGGGTGATACGCAGTATTTT
11,TRBJ2-2,TRBV30,few,NA,CAWRSRGELFF,TGTGCCTGGAGATCCCGCGGGGAGCTGTTTTTT
14,TRBJ2-7,TRBV2,NA,TRBD1,CASSRQGGIGEQYF,TGTGCCAGCAGTCGACAGGGTGGAATCGGCGAGCAGTACTTC
15,TRBJ2-5,TRBV7-7,NA,TRBD2,CASSPIAGGGETQYF,TGTGCCAGCAGCCCTATAGCGGGAGGGGGAGAGACCCAGTACTTC